This T cell receptor beta chain was retrieved from a study of regulatory T cells in long-lasting Graves disease. The CDR3 extends over 14 amino acids. Trimming cost V 6 bases and J 3 bases, with 15 bases left between them. Germline CDR1 SNHLY, CDR2 FYNNEI. Study-level findings and limits: TRBV28, TRBJ1-2 and TRBJ2-5 were segments that persistent disease favored. Results may be inaccurate due to the small sample size.

Time point denoted: persistent/refractory GD, antithyroid drugs over 5 years with positive TRAb. PBMCs provided the RNA from which the TCR library was made. American Thyroid Association guidelines defined Graves' disease diagnosis. This clonotype was counted many times. Its target is unknown. The authors built TCR beta libraries using iRepertoire HTBI primers and Arm-PCR of CDR3 regions. TCRdb re-derived calls from the multiplex PCR reads in MiXCR, one entry per CDR3 protein. There are about 460,000 distinct CDR3 sequences in the sample; about 20% occur only once, and less than 15% lies in the top ten.

Sequencing used peripheral blood mononuclear cells (PBMCs), obtained when the disease was refractory, from a patient treated with antithyroid drugs. The sequence was obtained from a female donor with Graves disease. This chain uses TRBV2 with TRBJ2-7, with TRBD1 as a possible D gene (5 bases). CDR3 in amino acids: CASREWGRSYEQYF. The CDR3 region has the DNA TGTGCCAGCAGGGAATGGGGCAGGAGCTACGAGCAGTACTTC.